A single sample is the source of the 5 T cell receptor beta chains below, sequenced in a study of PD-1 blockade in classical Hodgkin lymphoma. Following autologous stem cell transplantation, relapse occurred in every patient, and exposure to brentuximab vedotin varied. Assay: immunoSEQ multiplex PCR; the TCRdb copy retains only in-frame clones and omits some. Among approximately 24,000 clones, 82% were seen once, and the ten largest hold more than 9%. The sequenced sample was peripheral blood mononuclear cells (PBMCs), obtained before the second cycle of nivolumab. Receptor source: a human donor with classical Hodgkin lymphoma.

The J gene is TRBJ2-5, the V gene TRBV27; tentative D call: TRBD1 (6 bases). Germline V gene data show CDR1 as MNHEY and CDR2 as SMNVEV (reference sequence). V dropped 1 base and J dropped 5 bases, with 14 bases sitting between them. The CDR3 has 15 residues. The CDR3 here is CASSLLQGMGETQYF. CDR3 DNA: TGTGCCAGCAGTTTATTGCAGGGGATGGGTGAGACCCAGTACTTC.

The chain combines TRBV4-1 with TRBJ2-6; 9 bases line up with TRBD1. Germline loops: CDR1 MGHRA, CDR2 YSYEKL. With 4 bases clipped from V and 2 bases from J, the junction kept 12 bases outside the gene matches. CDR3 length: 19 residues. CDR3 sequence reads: CASSPRGDRDLPGANVLTF. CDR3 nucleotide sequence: TGCGCCAGCAGCCCCCGCGGGGACAGGGATCTTCCTGGGGCCAACGTCCTGACTTTC.

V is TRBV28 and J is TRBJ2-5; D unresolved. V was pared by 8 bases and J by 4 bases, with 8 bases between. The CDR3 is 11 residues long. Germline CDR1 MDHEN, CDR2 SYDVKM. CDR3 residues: CASGMVETQYF. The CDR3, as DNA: TGTGCCAGCGGTATGGTAGAGACCCAGTACTTC. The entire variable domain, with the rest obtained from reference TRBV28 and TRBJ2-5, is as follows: DVKVTQSSRYLVKRTGEKVFLECVQDMDHENMFWYRQDPGLGLRLIYFSYDVKMKEKGDIPEGYSVSREKKERFSLILESASTNQTSMYLCASGMVETQYFGPGTRLLVL.

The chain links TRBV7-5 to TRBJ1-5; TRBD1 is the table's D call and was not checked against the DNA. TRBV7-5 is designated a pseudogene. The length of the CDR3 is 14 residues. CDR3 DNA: TGTGCCAGAAGCTCAGGACAGGGCTATCAGCCCCAGCATTTT. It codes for CARSSGQGYQPQHF.

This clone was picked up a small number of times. The CDR3 DNA follows: TGTGCCAGCAGCCGATTGAACGGGGGACGGAGCTCCTACAATGAGCAGTTCTTC. It yields the protein CASSRLNGGRSSYNEQFF. This chain uses TRBV14 with TRBJ2-1, with D maybe TRBD2 (6 bases). V lost 4 bases and J 0 bases, leaving 19 bases between the germline ends. The CDR3 covers 18 residues. Germline CDR1 and CDR2: SGHDN and FVKESK.